The 25 T cell receptor beta chains given below trace back to one sample, sequenced in a study of T cell repertoires in cytomegalovirus infection. These receptors' targets are unknown. Each CDR3 protein is one row after TCRdb ran MiXCR on the reads. Seen here are 450,000 to 600,000 distinct CDR3 sequences, under 45% observed once, and the top ten hold roughly two fifths. The material was cultured PBMCs, obtained from culture after CMV antigen stimulation. The receptors were gathered from a human donor in good health (CMV status not recorded). Some clones in this sample may be carry-over from other donors' samples.

The J gene is TRBJ2-5, the V gene TRBV5-4; 8 bases fit TRBD2. The germline gives CDR1 SGHNT, CDR2 YYREEE (reference sequence). J lost 5 bases, V lost 4 bases, and 10 bases had no gene match. The CDR3 loop spans 15 amino acids. CDR3 in amino acids: CASSPANVAGETQYF. The CDR3, as DNA: TGTGCCAGCAGCCCCGCGAACGTAGCGGGGGAGACCCAGTACTTC.

The rearrangement joins TRBV7-8 to TRBJ2-1; the match to TRBD2 covers 11 bases. This CDR3 comprises 15 residues. Germline CDR1 and CDR2: SGHVS and FQNEAQ. Trimming took 2 bases from V and 5 from J; bases not matched to a gene: 2. The CDR3 nucleotides read TGTGCCAGCAGCTTAATAGCGGGGGGGCACAATGAGCAGTTCTTC. Translating gives CASSLIAGGHNEQFF.

The chain carries TRBV7-9 and TRBJ2-3; 11 bases match TRBD2. This CDR3 has 17 amino acids. Germline-derived CDR1 and CDR2 are SEHNR and FQNEAQ (reference sequence). The V gene end was trimmed by 5 bases and the J gene end by 5 bases; junction bases not matched to a gene: 12. CDR3 region: CASSPYPLAGEVDTQYF. CDR3 DNA sequence: TGTGCCAGCAGCCCCTATCCACTAGCGGGAGAAGTAGATACGCAGTATTTT.

The CDR3 here is CASSTTLGLADTGELFF. The CDR3 nucleotides read TGTGCCAGCAGCACTACCCTAGGACTAGCGGACACCGGGGAGCTGTTTTTT. The chain carries TRBV12-3 or TRBV12-4 and TRBJ2-2; 10 bases fit TRBD2. CDR3 size: 17 residues. With V trimmed by 6 bases and J by 3 bases, 10 bases remained unmatched.

The chain has TRBV14 and TRBJ2-7; D uncertain. Germline V gene data show CDR1 as SGHDN and CDR2 as FVKESK. V lost 2 bases to trimming and J lost 5 bases, with 4 bases between them. The CDR3 contains 11 residues. This chain's CDR3 is CASSQRDEQYF. The CDR3 DNA reads as TGTGCCAGCAGCCAAAGGGACGAGCAGTACTTC.

This chain joins TRBV6-2 or TRBV6-3 and TRBJ2-3; D gene uncertain. V gave up 6 bases and J gave up 0 bases, with 10 bases separating them. CDR1 is MNHEY, CDR2 SVGEGT, per germline. This CDR3 comprises 14 residues. The CDR3 nucleotides are TGTGCCAGCAGACTGACATATAGCACAGATACGCAGTATTTT. As protein: CASRLTYSTDTQYF.

The chain employs TRBV19 and TRBJ2-1; 11 bases agree with TRBD2. The CDR3 runs to 14 residues. V shed 10 bases and J 4 bases; nucleotides not matched to a gene: 6. The germline V gene has CDR1 LNHDA and CDR2 SQIVND (reference sequence). CDR3 sequence: CATRTSGPYNEQFF. The CDR3 nucleotides are TGTGCCACTCGGACTAGCGGGCCGTACAATGAGCAGTTCTTC.

This chain connects TRBV7-8 to TRBJ2-3; 7 nucleotides agree with TRBD2. Per the germline V gene, CDR1 is SGHVS and CDR2 is FQNEAQ. CDR3 length: 11 amino acids. Trimming at V came to 8 bases and at J to 8 bases, leaving 4 bases not matched to a gene. Written as DNA, the CDR3 is TGTGCCAGCCACTGGGGGGGTACGCAGTATTTT. Protein product: CASHWGGTQYF.

The gene calls are TRBV6-6 and TRBJ2-7; D is possibly TRBD2 (7 bases). Trimming pared 7 bases from V and 4 bases from J, leaving 14 bases between. Germline-derived CDR1 and CDR2 are MNHNY and SVGAGI (reference sequence). The CDR3 has 13 amino acids. CDR3 nucleotides: TGTGCCAGCATCGGAGGGGGAGGGTACGAGCAGTACTTC. It yields the protein CASIGGGGYEQYF.

The V gene is TRBV20-1, the J gene TRBJ1-2; possibly TRBD1 for D (6 bases). Trimming removed 6 bases at V and 8 bases at J, with 16 bases between. Germline V lookup: CDR1 DFQATT, CDR2 SNEGSKA (reference sequence). This CDR3 spans 12 amino acids. CDR3 in DNA: TGCAGTGCCTCGGGGGGCGCGTCAGGCTACACCTTC. This translates into CSASGGASGYTF.

This chain connects TRBV11-2 to TRBJ2-3; no firm D call. CDR3 length: 16 amino acids. CDR1 SGHAT and CDR2 FQNNGV come from the germline V gene. V was clipped by 5 bases and J by 0 bases, with 15 bases between them. The DNA for the CDR3 is TGTGCCAGCAGCGGCTACGCTAAAACTAGCACAGATACGCAGTATTTT. Protein product: CASSGYAKTSTDTQYF. The variable domain in full, with the rest retrieved from reference TRBV11-2 and TRBJ2-3, is EAGVAQSPRYKIIEKRQSVAFWCNPISGHATLYWYQQILGQGPKLLIQFQNNGVVDDSQLPKDRFSAERLKGVDSTLKIQPAKLEDSAVYLCASSGYAKTSTDTQYFGPGTRLTVL.

The chain has TRBV7-9 and TRBJ1-2, with 10 bases lining up with TRBD1. The J segment lost 2 bases and the V segment lost 5 bases, leaving 8 bases of the junction unmatched. The CDR3 is made up of 16 amino acids. CDR1 is SEHNR, CDR2 FQNEAQ, per germline (reference sequence). The DNA for the CDR3 is TGTGCCAGCAGCCCAAGACAGGGGGCATTCAACTATGGCTACACCTTC. It codes for CASSPRQGAFNYGYTF.

The rearrangement links TRBV5-1 to TRBJ1-2; 8 bases align to TRBD1. The CDR3 is made up of 14 amino acids. The V gene's germline CDR1 is SGHRS and CDR2 YFSETQ. Trimming removed 4 bases from V and 3 bases from J; junction bases left unmatched: 5. Here the CDR3 reads CASSARGPHYGYTF. Here the CDR3 DNA reads TGCGCCAGCAGCGCCAGGGGGCCTCACTATGGCTACACCTTC.

The rearrangement links TRBV4-2 to TRBJ1-3; D uncertain. V was trimmed by 0 bases and J by 8 bases, leaving 8 bases between them. The CDR3 covers 13 residues. Germline V gene sequence: CDR1 LGHNA, CDR2 YNFKEQ. The CDR3 loop reads CASSQDRPDTIYF. The CDR3 region has the DNA TGTGCCAGCAGCCAAGATCGGCCGGACACCATATATTTT.

This clonotype came up a few times. The V and J genes are TRBV28 and TRBJ2-7; D is uncertain. Germline loops: CDR1 MDHEN, CDR2 SYDVKM. CDR3 length: 11 amino acids. V was trimmed by 2 bases and J by 8 bases, leaving 7 bases between them. In DNA form, the CDR3 reads TGTGCCAGCAGTTTAAATCGCCAGCAGTACTTC. Its protein is CASSLNRQQYF.

This clonotype has just a few counts. The chain joins TRBV6-5 to TRBJ1-2, with no clear D. Germline-derived CDR1 and CDR2 are MNHEY and SVGAGI. Deletions cut 7 bases from V and 2 bases from J, with 5 bases between. The CDR3 contains 11 residues. The CDR3 coding sequence is TGTGCCAGCAAGCGGAACTATGGCTACACCTTC. Amino acid sequence: CASKRNYGYTF.

The rearrangement joins TRBV12-3 or TRBV12-4 to TRBJ2-7; 8 bases match TRBD1. V trimming: 6 bases; J trimming: 7 bases; junction bases outside the gene matches: 17. The CDR3 has 16 residues. CDR3 protein: CASSRRLRQGAGEQYF. For the CDR3, the DNA is TGTGCCAGCAGCCGCCGCCTGAGGCAGGGGGCGGGTGAGCAGTACTTC.

The table lists this clonotype with a few counts. This chain links TRBV19 with TRBJ2-1, with TRBD2 identical over 9 bases. Per the germline V gene, CDR1 is LNHDA and CDR2 is SQIVND (reference sequence). The CDR3 has 14 residues. J gave up 7 bases and V 3 bases, and 4 bases lay outside the gene matches. The CDR3 sequence is CASSIAGGRNEQFF. The CDR3, as DNA: TGTGCCAGTAGTATCGCGGGGGGGAGGAATGAGCAGTTCTTC.

The chain employs TRBV7-9 and TRBJ2-7, with D perhaps matching TRBD1 (6 bases). Germline V lookup: CDR1 SEHNR, CDR2 FQNEAQ (reference sequence). The CDR3 totals 14 residues. Between the trimmed V and J ends, which lost 5 bases and 7 bases, there was a span of 18 bases. CDR3 DNA sequence: TGTGCCAGCAGCCAAAAGTTGACAGGCCGGGAGCAGTACTTC. This translates into CASSQKLTGREQYF.

This clonotype was seen a handful of times. This chain links TRBV20-1 with TRBJ1-6; no firm D call. Germline assignment: CDR1 DFQATT and CDR2 SNEGSKA (reference sequence). This CDR3 is built from 14 residues. With 3 bases removed from V and 7 bases from J, the gap between germline ends came to 13 bases. CDR3 amino acids: CSASFDSWNSPLHF. CDR3 in DNA: TGCAGTGCTAGTTTCGACTCTTGGAATTCACCCCTCCACTTT.

The chain carries TRBV2 and TRBJ2-5; D is unclear. CDR3 length: 12 residues. Germline values: CDR1 SNHLY, CDR2 FYNNEI. Trimming pared 4 bases from V and 5 bases from J, leaving 8 bases between. CDR3 region: CASSAGTETQYF. CDR3 coding DNA: TGTGCCAGCAGTGCGGGTACGGAGACCCAGTACTTC.

As to this clonotype: A read error may explain this, as a much larger clone is one base away. The V gene is TRBV19, the J gene TRBJ2-3; D not resolved. Germline loops: CDR1 LNHDA, CDR2 SQIVND (reference sequence). CDR3 size: 13 residues. CDR3 loop: CTSSKRSTDTQYF. DNA for the CDR3: TGTACCAGTAGTAAGCGTAGCACAGATACGCAGTATTTT.

This chain links TRBV15 with TRBJ1-6; 8 nucleotides agree with TRBD1. CDR3 length: 15 amino acids. J was trimmed by 7 bases and V by 3 bases; bases with no gene match: 5. The germline gives CDR1 LNHNV, CDR2 YYDKDF (reference sequence). Written as DNA, the CDR3 is TGTGCCACCAGCAGGGACAGGGAACGGAATTCACCCCTCCACTTT. Translated, it gives CATSRDRERNSPLHF.

The chain recombines TRBV7-2 with TRBJ2-3, with D tentatively TRBD1 (6 bases). Trimming stripped 4 bases from V and 7 bases from J, with 9 bases between. Germline V gene sequence: CDR1 SGHTA, CDR2 FQGNSA. CDR3 length: 12 residues. The CDR3 sequence is CASSSQGHTQYF. Here the CDR3 DNA reads TGTGCCAGCAGCTCACAGGGCCATACGCAGTATTTT.

V gene TRBV5-4 combines with J gene TRBJ2-1; 7 nucleotides match TRBD1. The CDR3 is made up of 14 amino acids. Germline V lookup: CDR1 SGHNT, CDR2 YYREEE (reference sequence). The ends lost 3 bases at V and 7 bases at J; junction bases unmatched: 7. In nucleotides, the CDR3 is TGTGCCAGCAGCTCCTCCGGGACAGAAAATGAGCAGTTCTTC. This encodes CASSSSGTENEQFF.